The 3 T cell receptor beta chains below all came from one sample that was sequenced in a study of control samples from healthy donors and cancer patients. TCRdb keeps only in-frame clones here, not all; method: immunoSEQ multiplex PCR. This sample has approximately 130,000 clones, with 80% to 90% found just once. The material sequenced was blood. The receptor set was obtained from a man aged 55-75 years in good health.

This clone was found once. One end of the junction is discordant with germline, which a read error may explain. This rearrangement joins TRBV3-1 (or the pseudogene TRBV3-2) to TRBJ2-5, with D uncertain. The CDR3 is 12 residues long. The germline V gene encodes CDR1 LGHDT and CDR2 YNNKEL (reference sequence). For the CDR3, the DNA is TGTGCCAGCAGCCCATACCAGGAGACCCAGTACTTC. Its translation is CASSPYQETQYF.

This clone was recorded only once. The gene calls are TRBV7-2 and TRBJ2-7, with D perhaps assigned TRBD1 or TRBD2 (5 bases each). This CDR3 is 14 amino acids long. Germline loops: CDR1 SGHTA, CDR2 FQGNSA. Trimming left V 2 bases short and J 7 bases short, with 15 bases between. The CDR3 reads CASSLWDGSGEQYF. DNA of the CDR3: TGTGCCAGCAGCTTATGGGACGGCTCCGGGGAGCAGTACTTC.

The chain couples TRBV2 to TRBJ1-1; TRBD1 aligns across 9 bases. Per the germline V gene, CDR1 is SNHLY and CDR2 is FYNNEI. Trimming at V came to 8 bases and at J to 5 bases, leaving 12 bases not matched to a gene. The CDR3 runs 15 residues. The CDR3 DNA reads as TGTGCCAGCGTAAAAAACGACAGGGGGGGTACTGAAGCTTTCTTT. Residues: CASVKNDRGGTEAFF.